One and the same sample provided the 22 T cell receptor beta chains below, sequenced in a study of cytomegalovirus exposure and HLA in healthy donors. TCRdb's copy holds only in-frame clones and misses some; the assay was immunoSEQ multiplex PCR. The table lists 76,000 or so clones, 94% of them singletons. The sample taken for sequencing was PBMCs. These receptors were collected from a woman between 18 and 30 years old in good health and CMV-seronegative.

The V call is TRBV19, the J call TRBJ2-1; D possibly corresponds to TRBD2 (6 bases). From germline, CDR1 is LNHDA and CDR2 SQIVND (reference sequence). V was shortened by 11 bases and J by 4 bases, with 12 bases between the two germline ends. This CDR3 contains 12 residues. The CDR3 here is CASSRGYNEQFF. The CDR3 DNA sequence: TGTGCCTCGAGTCGGGGGTACAATGAGCAGTTCTTC.

The chain joins TRBV19 to TRBJ1-1; 9 bases are shared with TRBD1. The CDR3 is 14 amino acids. The V gene's germline CDR1 is LNHDA and CDR2 SQIVND (reference sequence). V lost 6 bases and J lost 4; bases outside the gene matches: 6. CDR3 region: CASSGQGSGTEAFF. As DNA, the CDR3 is TGTGCCAGTAGCGGACAGGGGAGTGGCACTGAAGCTTTCTTT.

The V gene is TRBV27, the J gene TRBJ1-2, with 9 nucleotides matching TRBD1. The germline CDR1 and CDR2 sequences are MNHEY and SMNVEV (reference sequence). Germline trimming cut 2 bases from V and 7 bases from J; bases unmatched to any gene: 5. There are 14 residues in the CDR3. The CDR3 DNA is TGTGCCAGCAGTTTAGGTACAGGGGGCGTTGGCTACACCTTC. This translates into CASSLGTGGVGYTF.

CDR3 sequence (DNA): TGTGCCAGTAGTATAGAGGGGGGGCGTTTCTCCTACGAGCAGTACTTC. It translates to CASSIEGGRFSYEQYF. This chain links TRBV19 with TRBJ2-7, with a tentative D call TRBD2 (7 bases). Trimming stripped 0 bases from V and 0 bases from J, with 12 bases between. The CDR3 loop spans 16 amino acids. Germline assignment: CDR1 LNHDA and CDR2 SQIVND (reference sequence).

In nucleotides, the CDR3 is TGTGCCAGCAGCTTAGATCCGGGTGCCTACGAGCAGTACTTC. Translating gives CASSLDPGAYEQYF. This rearrangement joins TRBV11-1 to TRBJ2-7; D is unresolved. CDR1 and CDR2 from the germline V gene are SGHAT and FQDESV (reference sequence). V was shortened by 1 base and J by 2 bases, with 9 bases between the two germline ends. This CDR3 has 14 residues.

This clone was found once. V is TRBV2 and J is TRBJ2-1; D is ambiguous. This CDR3 region has 14 residues. V was clipped by 4 bases and J by 5 bases, with 12 bases between them. Germline lookup yields CDR1 SNHLY and CDR2 FYNNEI. CDR3 protein: CASSGANSHNEQFF. CDR3 nucleotide sequence: TGTGCCAGCAGTGGGGCAAACTCACACAATGAGCAGTTCTTC.

The rearrangement links TRBV28 to TRBJ2-7; 8 bases fit TRBD2. Looked up from germline, CDR1 is MDHEN and CDR2 is SYDVKM. The CDR3 is 16 residues long. Trimming at V came to 3 bases and at J to 6 bases, leaving 13 bases not matched to a gene. The DNA of the CDR3 is TGTGCCAGCAGTTTGGCTATTAGCGGGGAAGGGAGCGAGCAGTACTTC. It yields the protein CASSLAISGEGSEQYF.

The chain links TRBV29-1 to TRBJ2-6; TRBD1 agrees at 8 bases. The CDR3 covers 18 residues. CDR1 is SQVTM and CDR2 is ANQGSEA in the germline V gene. Germline trimming cut 5 bases from V and 0 bases from J; bases unmatched to any gene: 12. Here the CDR3 reads CSVRFPGQGFSGANVLTF. CDR3 bases: TGCAGCGTTCGTTTCCCTGGACAGGGCTTCTCTGGGGCCAACGTCCTGACTTTC.

V and J are TRBV6-1 and TRBJ1-5; perhaps TRBD1 as D (5 bases). The germline CDR1 and CDR2 sequences are MNHNS and SASEGT. This CDR3 is built from 15 residues. The germline V and J ends were trimmed by 0 bases and 6 bases, with 12 bases remaining between them. The CDR3 spells CASSEAAGTVQPQHF. The CDR3, as DNA: TGTGCCAGCAGTGAAGCGGCCGGGACTGTTCAGCCCCAGCATTTT.

The genes are TRBV6-1 and TRBJ2-7; the D gene is possibly TRBD1 (5 bases). V gave up 6 bases and J gave up 0 bases, with 15 bases separating them. CDR1 and CDR2 from the germline V gene are MNHNS and SASEGT. CDR3 length: 15 residues. The CDR3 loop is CASSPDSSGSYEQYF. The DNA for the CDR3 is TGTGCCAGCAGCCCCGACAGTTCCGGCTCCTACGAGCAGTACTTC.

V gene TRBV14 combines with J gene TRBJ1-5; 9 bases are shared with TRBD1. V shed 5 bases, J shed 5 bases, and the junction held 13 bases outside the gene matches. Germline V lookup: CDR1 SGHDN, CDR2 FVKESK. CDR3 length equals 17 residues. CDR3 coding DNA: TGTGCCAGCAGCTGGGGAAGATCCGGGACAGGGTATCAGCCCCAGCATTTT. Residues: CASSWGRSGTGYQPQHF.

V and J are TRBV5-1 and TRBJ2-5; 10 nucleotides match TRBD2. CDR3 size: 16 residues. After removal of 4 bases from V and 5 bases from J, the junction contained 11 bases not matched to a gene. The germline gives CDR1 SGHRS, CDR2 YFSETQ. CDR3 coding DNA: TGCGCCAGCAGCCGGCGGGCTAGCGGGGGAGGCGAGACCCAGTACTTC. Protein product: CASSRRASGGGETQYF.

The genes are TRBV13 and TRBJ2-2, with D tentatively TRBD2 (5 bases). The ends were cut back, 3 bases at V and 5 bases at J, with 10 bases in the middle. The CDR3 is 14 residues long. CDR1 and CDR2 from the germline V gene are PRHDT and FYEKMQ (reference sequence). CDR3 in DNA: TGTGCCAGCAGCTTTGGCGGAGGAACCGGGGAGCTGTTTTTT. Translated: CASSFGGGTGELFF.

V and J are TRBV9 and TRBJ1-1; no reliable D call. The CDR3 totals 13 residues. Germline V gene sequence: CDR1 SGDLS, CDR2 YYNGEE. The germline V and J ends were trimmed by 7 bases and 1 base, with 11 bases remaining between them. CDR3: CASGYSGNTEAFF. DNA of the CDR3: TGTGCCAGCGGGTACTCAGGGAACACTGAAGCTTTCTTT.

This clone was found a few times. Distinct nucleotide sequences in the sample also encode this CDR3. The chain has TRBV28 and TRBJ2-1; 9 bases are shared with TRBD2. This CDR3 contains 15 residues. CDR1 MDHEN and CDR2 SYDVKM come from the germline V gene. The V and J ends lost 2 bases and 2 bases, in that order; junction bases with no gene match: 1. The CDR3, as DNA: TGTGCCAGCAGTTTAAGGACTAGCGCCTACAATGAGCAGTTCTTC. Amino acid sequence: CASSLRTSAYNEQFF.

The J gene is TRBJ1-3, the V gene TRBV5-1, with TRBD1 identical over 9 bases. V gave up 4 bases and J gave up 2 bases; unmatched junction bases: 10. Germline V lookup: CDR1 SGHRS, CDR2 YFSETQ. The CDR3 is 17 residues long. The CDR3 DNA follows: TGCGCCAGCAGCATAGGGGACAGGGAGCTAACTGGAAACACCATATATTTT. Encoded protein: CASSIGDRELTGNTIYF. Drawing the rest from reference TRBV5-1 and TRBJ1-3, the complete variable domain is KAGVTQTPRYLIKTRGQQVTLSCSPISGHRSVSWYQQTPGQGLQFLFEYFSETQRNKGNFPGRFSGRQFSNSRSEMNVSTLELGDSALYLCASSIGDRELTGNTIYFGEGSWLTVV.

J is TRBJ2-1 and V is TRBV6-5; D is ambiguous. The CDR3 totals 15 residues. CDR1 is MNHEY, CDR2 SVGAGI, per germline. Between the trimmed V and J ends, which lost 6 bases and 12 bases, there was a span of 24 bases. The chain's CDR3 is CASSPLTNNLLGQFF. CDR3 coding DNA: TGTGCCAGCAGCCCGCTAACGAACAATCTCCTAGGGCAGTTCTTC.

The count of this clone is one. This chain's CDR3 is CASSPPSVRGNTEAFF. CDR3 DNA sequence: TGTGCCAGCTCACCACCCTCGGTTCGCGGGAACACTGAAGCTTTCTTT. The rearrangement joins TRBV18 to TRBJ1-1; no definite D call. The CDR3 is made up of 16 amino acids. CDR1 and CDR2 from the germline V gene are KGHSH and LQKENI. The V end lost 0 bases, the J end lost 1 base, and 12 bases lay between the germline ends.

The chain links TRBV29-1 to TRBJ2-7, with D tentatively TRBD1 (6 bases). V lost 6 bases and J lost 4, with 16 bases in between. Germline CDR1 and CDR2: SQVTM and ANQGSEA. The CDR3 has 13 amino acids. CDR3 loop: CSVDGGPLYEQYF. CDR3 nucleotide sequence: TGCAGCGTGGATGGGGGCCCCCTGTACGAGCAGTACTTC.

The chain combines TRBV27 with TRBJ2-7, with a weak D call TRBD2 (6 bases). Germline values: CDR1 MNHEY, CDR2 SMNVEV (reference sequence). Trimming removed 2 bases from V and 5 bases from J, with 19 bases in between. CDR3 length: 16 amino acids. CDR3 bases: TGTGCCAGCAGTTTAAGGTCTCGTGGGGGAGGCCACGAGCAGTACTTC. It codes for CASSLRSRGGGHEQYF.

The V call is TRBV9, the J call TRBJ1-3; 9 bases are a match to TRBD1. The length of the CDR3 is 17 residues. After removal of 0 bases from V and 1 base from J, the junction contained 5 bases not matched to a gene. Germline CDR1 reads SGDLS; CDR2 reads YYNGEE. CDR3 loop: CASSVETGGVSGNTIYF. DNA of the CDR3: TGTGCCAGCAGCGTAGAGACAGGGGGGGTATCTGGAAACACCATATATTTT. Looking up the rest from reference TRBV9 and TRBJ1-3 gives the full variable domain: DSGVTQTPKHLITATGQRVTLRCSPRSGDLSVYWYQQSLDQGLQFLIQYYNGEERAKGNILERFSAQQFPDLHSELNLSSLELGDSALYFCASSVETGGVSGNTIYFGEGSWLTVV.

CDR3 in amino acids: CASKVTGSYEQYF. In DNA form, the CDR3 reads TGCGCCAGCAAGGTGACTGGATCCTACGAGCAGTACTTC. V usage is TRBV10-2 and J usage is TRBJ2-7, with unresolved D. V gave up 7 bases and J gave up 1 base, with 11 bases separating them. The CDR3 length is 13 residues. CDR1 WSHSY and CDR2 SAAADI come from the germline V gene.